The 20 T cell receptor beta chains reported below all come from one sample, sequenced in a study of blood T cell repertoires in COVID-19. Profiled with immunoSEQ multiplex PCR; TCRdb holds only in-frame clones, not every one. The top ten clones hold around 3.5% of a sample with 240,000 or so clones, roughly four fifths of them seen once. What was sequenced was peripheral blood. These receptors were obtained from a young woman with acute or convalescent COVID-19.

This chain links TRBV7-9 with TRBJ2-2; no firm D call. Germline CDR1 and CDR2: SEHNR and FQNEAQ (reference sequence). This CDR3 has 14 amino acids. V dropped 3 bases and J dropped 3 bases, with 8 bases sitting between them. CDR3 amino acids: CASSFFSHTGELFF. The CDR3 DNA follows: TGTGCCAGCAGCTTTTTCAGTCACACCGGGGAGCTGTTTTTT.

The rearrangement uses TRBV7-6 and TRBJ2-3, with D possibly matching TRBD2 (5 bases). Trimming left V 0 bases short and J 5 bases short, with 12 bases between. This CDR3 spans 15 amino acids. The V gene's germline CDR1 is SGHVS and CDR2 FNYEAQ. DNA for the CDR3: TGTGCCAGCAGCTTAGCATCCGGGGAAGTAGATACGCAGTATTTT. Its translation: CASSLASGEVDTQYF.

The rearrangement uses TRBV11-2 and TRBJ2-7, with D possibly being TRBD1 (6 bases). Germline V gives CDR1 SGHAT, CDR2 FQNNGV. The CDR3 extends over 14 amino acids. Trimming took off 5 bases at V and 3 bases at J, with 14 bases between the two ends. The CDR3 bases are TGTGCCAGCAGCCCACGGACAGATTACTACGAGCAGTACTTC. Encoded protein: CASSPRTDYYEQYF.

This sequence joins TRBV27 and TRBJ1-1; 7 positions match TRBD1. CDR1 is MNHEY and CDR2 is SMNVEV in the germline V gene (reference sequence). The CDR3 length is 14 residues. V was pared by 5 bases and J by 1 base, with 4 bases of the junction left unmatched. CDR3 nucleotides: TGTGCCAGCAGTCCATGGACAGGGAACACTGAAGCTTTCTTT. This codes for CASSPWTGNTEAFF.

The chain carries TRBV5-1 and TRBJ1-6, with no clear D. The V gene lost 4 bases and the J gene lost 5 bases, with 16 bases spanning the gap. This CDR3 has 16 residues. Per germline, CDR1 SGHRS and CDR2 YFSETQ. The CDR3 reads CASSRTTTRNNSPLHF. The CDR3 DNA reads TGCGCCAGCAGCCGAACGACGACAAGGAATAATTCACCCCTCCACTTT.

Turning to this clone: This may come from a read error, since a much larger clone is one base off. The chain has TRBV2 and TRBJ2-7; D possibly corresponds to TRBD1 (5 bases). Per the germline V gene, CDR1 is SNHLY and CDR2 is FYNNEI. The CDR3 contains 13 residues. The CDR3, as DNA: TGTGCCAGCACGGACACCCTCTCCTACGAGCGGTACTTC. It encodes CASTDTLSYERYF.

The CDR3 DNA sequence: TGTGCCAGCAGTTTATCGCAACGACAGGGGGTCAATCAGCCCCAGCATTTT. Protein: CASSLSQRQGVNQPQHF. This rearrangement joins TRBV27 to TRBJ1-5, with TRBD1 matching 9 bases. The germline V gene has CDR1 MNHEY and CDR2 SMNVEV (reference sequence). The J segment lost 3 bases and the V segment lost 0 bases, leaving 6 bases of the junction unmatched. The CDR3 totals 17 residues.

The chain couples TRBV12-3 or TRBV12-4 to TRBJ1-1; D possibly corresponds to TRBD1 (5 bases). The V end lost 6 bases, the J end lost 4 bases, and 12 bases lay between the germline ends. This CDR3 contains 13 residues. CDR3 DNA: TGTGCCAGCAGCCTCGGGGGGAGCACTGAAGCTTTCTTT. Its translation: CASSLGGSTEAFF.

The chain combines TRBV29-1 with TRBJ1-2; D might be TRBD1 (6 bases). V lost 6 bases, J lost 7 bases, and 18 bases lay in between. The CDR3 sequence is 13 residues long. Germline V gives CDR1 SQVTM, CDR2 ANQGSEA. CDR3 DNA: TGCAGCGTCGGAGGCGGGGGGCGAGGTGGCTACACCTTC. Protein: CSVGGGGRGGYTF.

The gene calls are TRBV6-5 and TRBJ2-7; D gene ambiguous. Germline lookup yields CDR1 MNHEY and CDR2 SVGAGI. V gave up 7 bases and J gave up 2 bases, with 12 bases separating them. There are 13 residues in the CDR3. This chain's CDR3 is CASTVTETYEQYF. CDR3 coding DNA: TGTGCCAGCACGGTGACGGAGACCTACGAGCAGTACTTC.

The chain joins TRBV2 to TRBJ2-1; 14 bases are a match to TRBD2. Germline assignment: CDR1 SNHLY and CDR2 FYNNEI. The CDR3 contains 14 residues. V lost 6 bases and J lost 11; bases outside the gene matches: 6. The chain's CDR3 is CASRPGLAGGKQFF. Written as DNA, the CDR3 is TGTGCCAGCAGACCCGGACTAGCGGGAGGAAAGCAGTTCTTC.

This chain connects TRBV4-3 to TRBJ1-3; D ambiguous. V lost 1 base and J 8 bases, leaving 9 bases between the germline ends. Germline assignment: CDR1 LGHNA and CDR2 YSLEER. The CDR3 runs to 13 residues. The DNA of the CDR3 is TGCGCCAGCAGCCAAGTTCCGAGTGACACCATATATTTT. Its translation: CASSQVPSDTIYF.

This clone appeared a few times. V gene TRBV2 combines with J gene TRBJ1-4; D may be TRBD1 (5 bases). Trimming shortened V by 7 bases and J by 6 bases, and 12 bases separated the two germline ends. CDR1 SNHLY and CDR2 FYNNEI come from the germline V gene. This CDR3 is 13 amino acids long. CDR3 sequence reads: CASNTGPYEKLFF. The CDR3, as DNA: TGTGCCAGCAACACAGGTCCGTATGAAAAACTGTTTTTT.

This clone was recorded once. The V and J genes are TRBV14 and TRBJ2-2; 9 bases are a match to TRBD2. Germline CDR1 and CDR2: SGHDN and FVKESK. The junction had 5 bases not matched to a gene; V was cut back by 1 base and J by 2 bases. This CDR3 spans 17 amino acids. The CDR3 bases are TGTGCCAGCAGCCAAGTCCTAGCGGGATTAAACACCGGGGAGCTGTTTTTT. This gives the protein CASSQVLAGLNTGELFF.

The V and J genes are TRBV7-3 and TRBJ2-1; D remains unclear. The V gene's germline CDR1 is SGHTA and CDR2 FQGTGA. Trimming pared 1 base from V and 8 bases from J, leaving 9 bases between. The CDR3 loop spans 13 amino acids. This CDR3 reads CASSLSGPDEQFF. CDR3 in DNA: TGTGCCAGCAGCTTAAGCGGTCCGGATGAGCAGTTCTTC.

J is TRBJ1-1 and V is TRBV29-1, with D tentatively TRBD1 (6 bases). V lost 3 bases and J 1 base, leaving 9 bases between the germline ends. Germline V CDR1 and CDR2: SQVTM, ANQGSEA. The CDR3 sequence is 13 residues long. CDR3 coding DNA: TGCAGCGTTGACCCGACAGGGAACACTGAAGCTTTCTTT. This translates into CSVDPTGNTEAFF. The full variable domain, its missing parts supplied by reference TRBV29-1 and TRBJ1-1, is SAVISQKPSRDICQRGTSLTIQCQVDSQVTMMFWYRQQPGQSLTLIATANQGSEATYESGFVIDKFPISRPNLTFSTLTVSNMSPEDSSIYLCSVDPTGNTEAFFGQGTRLTVV.

This chain connects TRBV28 to TRBJ2-7; 7 positions agree with TRBD2. CDR1 is MDHEN and CDR2 is SYDVKM in the germline V gene. Unmatched junction bases numbered 8, after V lost 3 bases and J lost 0 bases. The CDR3 runs 16 residues. The CDR3 loop reads CASSFHLAELSYEQYF. The DNA of the CDR3 is TGTGCCAGCAGTTTCCATCTAGCGGAGCTCTCCTACGAGCAGTACTTC.

J is TRBJ2-7 and V is TRBV19; D possibly corresponds to TRBD2 (6 bases). The germline V gene encodes CDR1 LNHDA and CDR2 SQIVND (reference sequence). Trimming pared 4 bases from V and 4 bases from J, leaving 17 bases between. This CDR3 has 15 amino acids. The CDR3 DNA reads as TGTGCCAGTAGTAGAGCCGGGACTGAGGTTTACGAGCAGTACTTC. It encodes CASSRAGTEVYEQYF.

The V and J genes are TRBV19 and TRBJ1-2; 7 positions match TRBD1. V dropped 2 bases and J dropped 8; count of bases not matched to a gene: 5. This CDR3 contains 13 residues. CDR1 LNHDA and CDR2 SQIVND come from the germline V gene (reference sequence). CDR3 in DNA: TGTGCCAGTAGTATATGGGGACAGCAAGGCTACACCTTC. It specifies CASSIWGQQGYTF.

The genes are TRBV30 and TRBJ2-3; D possibly corresponds to TRBD2 (7 bases). The V and J ends lost 0 bases and 2 bases respectively, with 12 bases between them. The CDR3 totals 15 residues. Germline-derived CDR1 and CDR2 are GTSNPN and SVGIG (reference sequence). Written as DNA, the CDR3 is TGTGCCTGGAGTGTGCAGGGGACTACCACAGATACGCAGTATTTT. Its protein product is CAWSVQGTTTDTQYF.